The clone carrying this TCR beta chain is medium-sized within its sample. No antigen is known for it. V shed 4 bases and J shed 5 bases, with 7 bases lying between them. The CDR3 is 11 residues long. Germline V CDR1 and CDR2: DFQATT, SNEGSKA (reference sequence). Time point indicated: cycle 4 day 1 (C4D1), after 6 weeks of nivolumab. Each patient's relapse followed autologous stem cell transplantation, and brentuximab vedotin exposure varied. The sample belongs to a study of PD-1 blockade in classical Hodgkin lymphoma. Across the whole study: Patients received nivolumab 3 mg/kg intravenously every 2 weeks.

Some clones are missing from TCRdb's copy, which holds only in-frame ones; the method was immunoSEQ multiplex PCR. This sample yields around 25,000 clones, of which 70% to 75% are seen a single time; less than 20% belongs to the top ten. Findings and caveats of the study: Exclusion covered patients beginning nivolumab under 1 year post-ASCT. Complete responders had baseline diversity similar to newly diagnosed patients. CD4+ TCR diversity climbed significantly by C4D1, unlike CD8+ TCR diversity.

The gene calls are TRBV20-1 and TRBJ2-3; tentative D call: TRBD1 (5 bases). This TCR was recovered from a human donor with classical Hodgkin lymphoma. The sample was peripheral blood mononuclear cells (PBMCs), taken before the fourth cycle of nivolumab. As DNA, the CDR3 is TGCAGTGCTACAGGGTTAGATACGCAGTATTTT. Protein product: CSATGLDTQYF.